These T cell receptor beta chains were read from a single sample in a study of T cells after yellow fever vaccination. TCRdb reprocessed the 5' RACE reads with MiXCR, giving one entry per CDR3 protein. The data hold some 340,000 distinct CDR3 sequences, with roughly 10% observed a single time. The source material was CD4+ T cells sorted from PBMCs, sampled 45 days after the yellow fever booster vaccination. These receptors were obtained from a man younger than 30 who received the YFV17D yellow fever vaccine. CDR3s include the opening cysteine and the closing phenylalanine or tryptophan. D genes are given only for firm matches. Only part of the rows carry a size: once, few, many, or a class if the clone is expanded.

v_gene,abundance,d_gene,j_gene,CDR3aa,CDR3nt
TRBV3-1,many,TRBD1,TRBJ2-7,CASSQTGTGGGQYF,TGTGCCAGCAGCCAGACCGGGACAGGGGGCGGGCAGTACTTC
TRBV6-1,few,-,TRBJ2-3,CASSERARGATDTQYF,TGTGCCAGCAGTGAACGCGCCAGGGGGGCCACAGATACGCAGTATTTT
TRBV9,many,TRBD2,TRBJ2-3,CASSVLSGGADTQYF,TGTGCCAGCAGCGTTCTCAGCGGGGGGGCAGATACGCAGTATTTT
TRBV7-9,many,-,TRBJ1-4,CASCRGTNEKLFF,TGTGCCAGCTGTCGGGGTACTAATGAAAAACTGTTTTTT
TRBV11-2,few,-,TRBJ2-5,CASSSTPDRQETQYF,TGTGCCAGCAGCTCGACCCCTGACAGGCAAGAGACCCAGTACTTC
TRBV5-1,few,-,TRBJ1-2,CASSLQGPPDYGYTF,TGCGCCAGCAGCTTACAGGGCCCTCCGGACTATGGCTACACCTTC
TRBV6-6,few,-,TRBJ2-2,CASSWTGELFF,TGTGCCAGCAGCTGGACCGGGGAGCTGTTTTTT
TRBV20-1,many,-,TRBJ1-2,CSASSPSNYGYTF,TGCAGTGCTAGTTCCCCGTCAAACTATGGCTACACCTTC
TRBV7-6,few,TRBD1,TRBJ2-1,CASSILRDSLDNEQFF,TGTGCCAGCAGCATACTCCGGGACAGCCTAGACAATGAGCAGTTCTTC
TRBV12-3/TRBV12-4,few,TRBD1,TRBJ1-1,CASTPTRDRAVAIRLNTEAFF,TGTGCCAGCACCCCAACCCGGGACAGGGCTGTTGCCATACGGCTGAACACTGAAGCTTTCTTT
TRBV7-2,many,-,TRBJ2-5,CATSRGAETQYF,TGTGCCACCAGCCGGGGGGCGGAGACCCAGTACTTC
TRBV7-2,-,-,TRBJ1-2,CASSLTGLDNYGYTF,TGTGCCAGCAGCTTAACGGGACTGGATAACTATGGCTACACCTTC
TRBV15,-,TRBD1,TRBJ1-1,CATREGTGGKFF,TGTGCCACCAGAGAGGGGACAGGGGGAAAGTTCTTT
TRBV5-1,few,-,TRBJ2-3,CASSPGVVDTQYF,TGCGCCAGCAGCCCCGGGGTAGTCGATACGCAGTATTTT
TRBV2,-,-,TRBJ1-3,CASSEEVTTIYF,TGTGCCAGCAGTGAAGAGGTGACCACCATATATTTT
TRBV5-1,-,-,TRBJ2-1,CASRPDSYNEQFF,TGCGCCAGCCGTCCCGACAGCTACAATGAGCAGTTCTTC
TRBV9,-,-,TRBJ1-2,CASSEGALMDYGYTF,TGTGCCAGCAGCGAAGGGGCCCTCATGGACTATGGCTACACCTTC
TRBV5-1,many,TRBD1,TRBJ2-7,CASRSGQGPSYEQYF,TGCGCCAGCAGATCGGGACAGGGCCCCTCCTACGAGCAGTACTTC
TRBV5-4,few,-,TRBJ2-5,CASSRQHGGTQYF,TGTGCCAGCAGCCGACAGCATGGGGGGACCCAGTACTTC
TRBV20-1,-,TRBD2,TRBJ2-5,CSAQSGGGETQYF,TGCAGTGCTCAGAGCGGGGGGGGAGAGACCCAGTACTTC